The 21 T cell receptor beta chains below all came from one sample that was sequenced in a study of blood T cell repertoires in COVID-19. Data came from immunoSEQ multiplex PCR; TCRdb stores just in-frame clones and leaves some out. The sample lists a few hundred thousand clones, 80% to 85% occurring once. Sequencing was done on a sample of PBMCs or T cells enriched from blood (not recorded which). The origin of the receptors is a woman aged 50 to 60 who had recovered from COVID-19.

The chain is built from TRBV7-9 and TRBJ2-2; 12 positions match TRBD2. Germline lookup yields CDR1 SEHNR and CDR2 FQNEAQ (reference sequence). The CDR3 runs to 19 residues. The trim removed 5 bases at V and 2 bases at J, leaving 12 bases unmatched. The CDR3 protein is CASSPSPGTSGPNTGELFF. CDR3 in DNA: TGTGCCAGCAGCCCTTCACCCGGGACTAGCGGGCCCAACACCGGGGAGCTGTTTTTT.

This chain joins TRBV24-1 and TRBJ2-2; possible D gene TRBD2, 6 bases. Germline V CDR1 and CDR2: KGHDR, SFDVKD. CDR3 length equals 16 residues. Trimming cost V 1 base and J 6 bases, with 14 bases left between them. This CDR3 is CATSDFWPSGAGELFF. In DNA, the CDR3 is TGTGCCACCAGTGATTTTTGGCCTTCGGGGGCCGGGGAGCTGTTTTTT.

CDR3 loop: CASSQAVGAGGPPGEQFF. The CDR3 nucleotides read TGTGCCAGCAGCCAAGCTGTAGGAGCGGGAGGGCCCCCGGGTGAGCAGTTCTTC. The chain employs TRBV4-2 and TRBJ2-1; TRBD2 matches at 10 bases. CDR3 length: 18 amino acids. V was pared by 1 base and J by 9 bases, with 15 bases of the junction left unmatched. CDR1 is LGHNA, CDR2 YNFKEQ, per germline.

This clone occurred once. V and J are TRBV6-6 and TRBJ2-3, with TRBD1 as a possible D gene (6 bases). The CDR3 has 16 residues. From germline, CDR1 is MNHNY and CDR2 SVGAGI (reference sequence). With 5 bases removed from V and 0 bases from J, the gap between germline ends came to 15 bases. For the CDR3, the DNA is TGTGCCAGCAGTCGACAGGAATCCTATAGCACAGATACGCAGTATTTT. Amino acids: CASSRQESYSTDTQYF.

Here the CDR3 DNA reads TGCGCCAGCAGCCAGGCCGGGACAGGGAATTACGAGCAGTACTTC. Translation gives CASSQAGTGNYEQYF. V usage is TRBV4-1 and J usage is TRBJ2-7; 9 nucleotides line up with TRBD1. The CDR3 is 15 residues long. Trimming removed 3 bases from V and 4 bases from J; junction bases left unmatched: 7. Germline assignment: CDR1 MGHRA and CDR2 YSYEKL.

This clone was recorded once. J is TRBJ2-7 and V is TRBV9; TRBD1 agrees at 11 bases. The V segment lost 2 bases and the J segment 3 bases; nucleotides outside the gene matches: 4. Germline CDR1 SGDLS, CDR2 YYNGEE. The CDR3 consists of 15 residues. CDR3 protein: CASSVGTGGGYEQYF. The DNA of the CDR3 is TGTGCCAGCAGCGTCGGGACAGGGGGAGGCTACGAGCAGTACTTC.

The gene calls are TRBV5-6 and TRBJ1-4, with 7 bases aligning to TRBD1. The CDR3 consists of 15 residues. J lost 6 bases, V lost 2 bases, and 7 bases had no gene match. Germline V lookup: CDR1 SGHDT, CDR2 YYEEEE. CDR3 in DNA: TGTGCCAGCAGCTTCCGACAGGGACCTTATGAAAAACTGTTTTTT. Translated: CASSFRQGPYEKLFF.

V gene TRBV3-1 (or the pseudogene TRBV3-2) combines with J gene TRBJ2-1, with TRBD2 matching over 13 bases. The germline gives CDR1 LGHDT, CDR2 YNNKEL (reference sequence). The V segment lost 4 bases and the J segment 1 base; nucleotides outside the gene matches: 7. CDR3 length: 18 residues. The CDR3, as DNA: TGTGCCAGCAGCCCGGGACTAGCGGGAAACTCGTCCTACAATGAGCAGTTCTTC. This codes for CASSPGLAGNSSYNEQFF.

The J gene is TRBJ2-1, the V gene TRBV19, with 11 bases aligning to TRBD2. Per germline, CDR1 LNHDA and CDR2 SQIVND (reference sequence). The CDR3 length is 16 residues. V gave up 4 bases and J gave up 6 bases; unmatched junction bases: 8. The CDR3 sequence is CASSTRLAGGRNEQFF. CDR3 DNA sequence: TGTGCCAGTAGTACCAGATTAGCGGGAGGGCGCAATGAGCAGTTCTTC.

With regard to this clone: The sample contains more than one DNA sequence encoding this CDR3. The J gene is TRBJ2-7, the V gene TRBV7-2, with D hard to call. V was clipped by 5 bases and J by 2 bases, with 4 bases between them. CDR1 and CDR2 (germline): SGHTA, FQGNSA. There are 11 residues in the CDR3. The CDR3 spells CASSPAYEQYF. Here the CDR3 DNA reads TGTGCCAGCAGCCCGGCCTACGAGCAGTACTTC. The whole variable domain, filled in from reference TRBV7-2 and TRBJ2-7, reads GAGVSQSPSNKVTEKGKDVELRCDPISGHTALYWYRQSLGQGLEFLIYFQGNSAPDKSGLPSDRFSAERTGGSVSTLTIQRTQQEDSAVYLCASSPAYEQYFGPGTRLTVT.

This rearrangement joins TRBV11-3 to TRBJ1-1, with D maybe TRBD1 (6 bases). V shed 5 bases and J shed 2 bases, with 12 bases lying between them. Germline values: CDR1 SGHNT, CDR2 YENEEA. This CDR3 spans 14 amino acids. CDR3 DNA sequence: TGTGCCAGCAGCATTTTGGACAGAAACACTGAAGCTTTCTTT. It codes for CASSILDRNTEAFF.

The rearrangement uses TRBV5-5 and TRBJ1-2; possible D gene TRBD1, 6 bases. V lost 6 bases, J lost 5 bases, and 20 bases lay in between. The germline CDR1 and CDR2 sequences are SGHKS and YYEKEE (reference sequence). The CDR3 totals 15 residues. The CDR3 region is CASNPLGGARYGYTF. Written as DNA, the CDR3 is TGTGCCAGCAACCCCTTGGGGGGGGCGCGGTATGGCTACACCTTC.

The chain carries TRBV7-8 and TRBJ2-3; 12 positions agree with TRBD2. Germline V gene lookup returns CDR1 SGHVS and CDR2 FQNEAQ. J was trimmed by 0 bases and V by 4 bases; bases with no gene match: 11. This CDR3 contains 19 residues. The CDR3 is CASSSLPLAGGPSTDTQYF. The DNA for the CDR3 is TGTGCCAGCAGCTCGCTGCCGCTAGCGGGAGGGCCTAGCACAGATACGCAGTATTTT.

The chain recombines TRBV4-1 with TRBJ1-4; maybe TRBD1 (6 bases). The V end was cut by 5 bases, the J end by 1 base, with 14 bases between. CDR1 is MGHRA, CDR2 YSYEKL, per germline. The CDR3 has 16 amino acids. The CDR3, as DNA: TGCGCCAGCAGCTCAGTCCAGGGGAAAACTAATGAAAAACTGTTTTTT. The encoded protein is CASSSVQGKTNEKLFF.

The chain uses TRBV19 and TRBJ2-2, with 9 bases matching TRBD2. Trimming took 5 bases from V and 4 from J; bases not matched to a gene: 5. Germline assignment: CDR1 LNHDA and CDR2 SQIVND (reference sequence). CDR3 length equals 15 residues. CDR3 protein: CASSQAGGGTGELFF. The CDR3 coding sequence is TGTGCCAGTAGTCAAGCGGGAGGCGGCACCGGGGAGCTGTTTTTT.

The chain uses TRBV30 and TRBJ2-1; perhaps TRBD2 as D (7 bases). The CDR3 has 16 residues. CDR1 and CDR2 from the germline V gene are GTSNPN and SVGIG (reference sequence). The ends were cut back, 0 bases at V and 8 bases at J, with 20 bases in the middle. The CDR3 nucleotides are TGTGCCTGGAGTGTACTAGGGGGGGGCCTTATCTATGAGCAGTTCTTC. Translated: CAWSVLGGGLIYEQFF.

The chain is built from TRBV5-1 and TRBJ2-5; D might be TRBD1 (5 bases). The CDR3 runs 13 residues. Looked up from germline, CDR1 is SGHRS and CDR2 is YFSETQ. Deletions cut 1 base from V and 5 bases from J, with 9 bases between. The CDR3 here is CASSLWGPETQYF. CDR3 nucleotides: TGCGCCAGCAGCTTGTGGGGCCCCGAGACCCAGTACTTC.

This clone was observed a single time. The rearrangement uses TRBV27 and TRBJ2-7; 10 bases fit TRBD2. V gave up 7 bases and J gave up 6 bases; unmatched junction bases: 6. Germline loops: CDR1 MNHEY, CDR2 SMNVEV (reference sequence). The CDR3 totals 13 residues. CDR3 sequence: CASTAGGPSEQYF. The CDR3 DNA is TGTGCCAGCACAGCGGGAGGGCCCTCCGAGCAGTACTTC.

This rearrangement joins TRBV3-1 (or the pseudogene TRBV3-2) to TRBJ1-1, with D perhaps TRBD1 (5 bases). Germline V gives CDR1 LGHDT, CDR2 YNNKEL (reference sequence). Trimming shortened V by 5 bases and J by 11 bases, and 21 bases separated the two germline ends. This CDR3 has 14 residues. The CDR3 bases are TGTGCCAGCAGCACCCGACCCGGGGCGGGGGGTGCTTTCTTT. Protein sequence: CASSTRPGAGGAFF.

CDR3 residues: CASTQGAIGSTEAFF. Written as DNA, the CDR3 is TGTGCCAGCACGCAGGGGGCCATCGGAAGCACTGAAGCTTTCTTT. V and J are TRBV7-8 and TRBJ1-1, with TRBD1 matching over 8 bases. Germline lookup yields CDR1 SGHVS and CDR2 FQNEAQ. V gave up 7 bases and J gave up 4 bases; unmatched junction bases: 11. The CDR3 is 15 amino acids. The whole variable domain, remainder taken from reference TRBV7-8 and TRBJ1-1, is GAGVSQSPRYKVAKRGQDVALRCDPISGHVSLFWYQQALGQGPEFLTYFQNEAQLDKSGLPSDRFFAERPEGSVSTLKIQRTQQEDSAVYLCASTQGAIGSTEAFFGQGTRLTVV.

The chain is built from TRBV6-6 and TRBJ1-5; D is perhaps TRBD1 (5 bases). Germline CDR1 MNHNY, CDR2 SVGAGI (reference sequence). The CDR3 has 12 amino acids. Trimming pared 6 bases from V and 5 bases from J, leaving 8 bases between. The DNA of the CDR3 is TGTGCCAGCAGCCAGGGTGATCAGCCCCAGCATTTT. Translating it yields CASSQGDQPQHF.